Shown below are 14 T cell receptor beta chains from a single sample sequenced in a study of naive and memory T cell subsets. Both TRBC1 and TRBC2 were covered by a beta constant-region primer of two equimolar oligonucleotides. Four rounds of PCR amplified the ligated cDNA using nested alpha and beta constant-region primers plus SP2. Using its own MiXCR run on the UMI-ligation and nested PCR reads, TCRdb lists one record per CDR3 protein. There are more than 100,000 distinct CDR3 sequences in the sample; about 36% occur only once, and about 1% lies in the top ten. Input material: central memory CD4+ T cells from blood. The receptors here all came from a human donor in good health.

This clonotype has a handful of counts. The J gene is TRBJ1-4, the V gene TRBV29-1, with a weak D call TRBD1 (6 bases). The ends were cut back, 7 bases at V and 5 bases at J, with 14 bases in the middle. Germline assignment: CDR1 SQVTM and CDR2 ANQGSEA. This CDR3 has 13 residues. DNA of the CDR3: TGCAGCGGACGGGACACGGGGAATGAAAAACTGTTTTTT. It specifies CSGRDTGNEKLFF.

This clonotype was detected only a few times. The chain links TRBV7-2 to TRBJ2-3; possible D gene TRBD2, 7 bases. The germline CDR1 and CDR2 sequences are SGHTA and FQGNSA. The CDR3 spans 12 residues. V lost 8 bases and J 6 bases, leaving 12 bases between the germline ends. CDR3 sequence (DNA): TGTGCCAGCGGCGGGGGACATGATACGCAGTATTTT. This gives the protein CASGGGHDTQYF.

J is TRBJ1-3 and V is TRBV7-2; maybe TRBD1 (5 bases). The CDR3 sequence is 14 residues long. Germline V gene data show CDR1 as SGHTA and CDR2 as FQGNSA. Trimming stripped 9 bases from V and 7 bases from J, with 19 bases between. The chain's CDR3 is CASQPRGGSNTIYF. CDR3 in DNA: TGTGCCAGTCAGCCCCGGGGGGGGTCTAACACCATATATTTT. Supplemented by reference TRBV7-2 and TRBJ1-3, the full variable domain reads GAGVSQSPSNKVTEKGKDVELRCDPISGHTALYWYRQSLGQGLEFLIYFQGNSAPDKSGLPSDRFSAERTGGSVSTLTIQRTQQEDSAVYLCASQPRGGSNTIYFGEGSWLTVV.

The V and J genes are TRBV5-1 and TRBJ1-1; possible D gene TRBD1, 6 bases. CDR3 length equals 13 residues. V was shortened by 0 bases and J by 5 bases, with 8 bases between the two germline ends. The germline gives CDR1 SGHRS, CDR2 YFSETQ. CDR3 in amino acids: CASSLDRVTEAFF. For the CDR3, the DNA is TGCGCCAGCAGCTTGGACAGGGTAACTGAAGCTTTCTTT.

This clonotype occurred a few times. This sequence joins TRBV7-2 and TRBJ2-3; D is perhaps TRBD2 (5 bases). Germline V CDR1 and CDR2: SGHTA, FQGNSA. This CDR3 comprises 17 residues. Trimming took off 4 bases at V and 5 bases at J, with 22 bases between the two ends. CDR3 DNA: TGTGCCAGCAGCTCAGAATTAAGAGGGAGTTGGGGAGATACGCAGTATTTT. This sequence encodes CASSSELRGSWGDTQYF.

The chain combines TRBV5-1 with TRBJ1-1; 7 nucleotides agree with TRBD1. The V gene end was trimmed by 2 bases and the J gene end by 1 base; junction bases not matched to a gene: 5. Per the germline V gene, CDR1 is SGHRS and CDR2 is YFSETQ. The CDR3 sequence is 15 residues long. CDR3 residues: CASSLAGGTNTEAFF. The DNA of the CDR3 is TGCGCCAGCAGCTTAGCAGGGGGGACGAACACTGAAGCTTTCTTT.

The CDR3 DNA reads as TGTGCCAGCAGCTCGTATATCACAGATACGCAGTATTTT. Amino acid sequence: CASSSYITDTQYF. The V call is TRBV7-2, the J call TRBJ2-3, with D hard to call. The CDR3 has 13 residues. The germline V and J ends were trimmed by 4 bases and 2 bases, with 7 bases remaining between them. Germline CDR1 is SGHTA and CDR2 is FQGNSA.

This clonotype was seen a handful of times. The chain has TRBV6-1 and TRBJ2-3; 10 bases are shared with TRBD2. CDR3 size: 17 residues. Germline assignment: CDR1 MNHNS and CDR2 SASEGT. The junction had 8 bases not matched to a gene; V was cut back by 3 bases and J by 2 bases. CDR3 nucleotides: TGTGCCAGCAGTGATCTAGTACTAGCGGGAACCACAGATACGCAGTATTTT. Translating gives CASSDLVLAGTTDTQYF.

CDR3 protein: CASSEGVLAGGQETQYF. DNA for the CDR3: TGTGCCAGCAGTGAAGGGGTCCTAGCGGGAGGCCAAGAGACCCAGTACTTC. This chain uses TRBV2 with TRBJ2-5; 11 bases fit TRBD2. V gave up 1 base and J gave up 1 base; unmatched junction bases: 5. This CDR3 region has 17 residues. Per the germline V gene, CDR1 is SNHLY and CDR2 is FYNNEI.

This clonotype has a handful of counts. This sequence joins TRBV6-5 and TRBJ2-2, with TRBD1 as a possible D gene (5 bases). This CDR3 is built from 13 residues. V was shortened by 4 bases and J by 6 bases, with 9 bases between the two germline ends. CDR1 is MNHEY and CDR2 is SVGAGI in the germline V gene. CDR3 amino acids: CASSSPRAGELFF. CDR3 in DNA: TGTGCCAGCAGTTCCCCCAGGGCCGGGGAGCTGTTTTTT.

Here the CDR3 DNA reads TGTGCCAGCAGCATAGGAGGGGGGGATCAGCCCCAGCATTTT. Translation gives CASSIGGGDQPQHF. V gene TRBV28 combines with J gene TRBJ1-5; the D gene is possibly TRBD1 (6 bases). The germline gives CDR1 MDHEN, CDR2 SYDVKM. The CDR3 spans 14 residues. Trimming removed 6 bases at V and 5 bases at J, with 14 bases between.

V and J are TRBV5-1 and TRBJ2-1; D assignment may be TRBD1 or TRBD2 (6 bases each). Looked up from germline, CDR1 is SGHRS and CDR2 is YFSETQ. V lost 4 bases and J 5 bases, leaving 13 bases between the germline ends. CDR3 size: 14 residues. CDR3 nucleotide sequence: TGCGCCAGCAGCAGGGGGGAGTCGGACAATGAGCAGTTCTTC. Encoded protein: CASSRGESDNEQFF.

CDR3 protein: CASSALTGSYEQYF. DNA of the CDR3: TGTGCCAGCAGTGCCCTGACGGGCTCCTACGAGCAGTACTTC. The chain combines TRBV27 with TRBJ2-7, with unresolved D. V gave up 5 bases and J gave up 0 bases, with 11 bases separating them. In germline, CDR1 is MNHEY, CDR2 SMNVEV (reference sequence). The CDR3 length is 14 residues.

V is TRBV5-1 and J is TRBJ2-5; D unresolved. CDR3 length: 12 amino acids. The V and J ends lost 4 bases and 5 bases respectively, with 9 bases between them. CDR1 and CDR2 (germline): SGHRS, YFSETQ. Here the CDR3 DNA reads TGCGCCAGCAGCGAGACCTCGGAGACCCAGTACTTC. This sequence encodes CASSETSETQYF.